The present T cell receptor (beta chain) was sequenced within a study of technical replicates of blood from several donors. Method: immunoSEQ multiplex PCR; TCRdb's copy keeps in-frame clones and lacks some. The sample includes about 100,000 clones, almost 96% of them seen just once. Trimming took off 6 bases at V and 0 bases at J, with 13 bases between the two ends. Germline CDR1 MNHNS, CDR2 SASEGT. The CDR3 consists of 15 residues. V is TRBV6-1 and J is TRBJ2-3; possible D gene TRBD2, 6 bases. The clonotype originates from a human donor in good health. The sequencing input was T cells isolated from PBMCs. CDR3 loop: CASRGAGYSTDTQYF. The CDR3 DNA sequence: TGTGCCAGCAGGGGAGCGGGTTATAGCACAGATACGCAGTATTTT.